This T cell receptor (beta chain) stems from a study of OX40 agonist ivuxolimab in advanced cancers. At the level of the study: There were three patients with partial responses, one having hepatocellular carcinoma and two cutaneous melanoma.

The ends lost 5 bases at V and 0 bases at J; junction bases unmatched: 5. CDR3 length: 17 amino acids. From germline, CDR1 is SGHTA and CDR2 FQGNSA. As to this clone: Antigen unknown.

Measured with immunoSEQ multiplex PCR; TCRdb has only the in-frame clones, and not every one. The table lists some 40,000 clones, 70% to 80% of them singletons. Study-level results: At 0.1 to 3.0 mg/kg and by week 6, CD4+ and CD8+ T cells in the blood had expanded clonally.

Sampling times: baseline, cycle 4 day 1, cycle 7 day 1. The genes are TRBV7-2 and TRBJ2-1; 12 bases agree with TRBD2. The source was CD4+ or CD8+ T cells sorted from blood, collected in a trial of the OX40 agonist ivuxolimab. The sequence came from an adult with an advanced solid tumor such as melanoma, head and neck, liver or kidney cancer. The CDR3 region is CASSRLAGVRSYNEQFF. In DNA form, the CDR3 reads TGTGCCAGCAGCAGACTAGCGGGAGTCCGCTCCTACAATGAGCAGTTCTTC.